This T cell receptor beta chain was observed in a study of OX40 agonist ivuxolimab in advanced cancers. Overall study: Patients assigned to dose escalation were diagnosed with hepatocellular carcinoma, melanoma, renal cell or head and neck cancer. Broader study findings: CD8+ T cells showed, on average, more clonal expansion than CD4+ cells. The specificity for antigen of the expanded peripheral T cells was not determined. Low normalized T-cell clonal expansion also characterized some of the nonresponders.

Method: immunoSEQ multiplex PCR; TCRdb's copy keeps in-frame clones and lacks some. The sample includes about 64,000 clones, roughly 80% of them seen just once. Concerning this clone: Its target is unknown.

The specimen comprised CD4+ or CD8+ T cells sorted from blood, sampled in a trial of the OX40 agonist ivuxolimab. The sequence came from an adult with an advanced solid tumor such as melanoma, head and neck, liver or kidney cancer.

CDR3 loop: CASSLRGWNTEAFF. The CDR3 region has the DNA TGTGCCAGCTCTCTTAGGGGTTGGAACACTGAAGCTTTCTTT. V usage is TRBV7-8 and J usage is TRBJ1-1; tentatively, D is TRBD1 (5 bases). Trimming left V 8 bases short and J 1 base short, with 14 bases between. The CDR3 runs 14 residues. Germline V gene data show CDR1 as SGHVS and CDR2 as FQNEAQ. Drawing the rest from reference TRBV7-8 and TRBJ1-1, the complete variable domain is GAGVSQSPRYKVAKRGQDVALRCDPISGHVSLFWYQQALGQGPEFLTYFQNEAQLDKSGLPSDRFFAERPEGSVSTLKIQRTQQEDSAVYLCASSLRGWNTEAFFGQGTRLTVV.